The 29 T cell receptor beta chains given below trace back to one sample, sequenced in a study of OX40 agonist ivuxolimab in advanced cancers. The protocol was immunoSEQ multiplex PCR, while the TCRdb copy is restricted to in-frame clones and leaves out a portion. The sample records 19,000 or so clones, 83% being singletons. The material sequenced was CD4+ or CD8+ T cells sorted from blood, taken in a trial of the OX40 agonist ivuxolimab. The receptors were sampled from an adult with an advanced solid tumor such as melanoma, head and neck, liver or kidney cancer.

V and J are TRBV30 and TRBJ1-2, with unresolved D. Trimming left V 3 bases short and J 7 bases short, with 9 bases between. The CDR3 runs 11 residues. Germline loops: CDR1 GTSNPN, CDR2 SVGIG (reference sequence). The CDR3: CAWSLPAGYTF. The DNA for the CDR3 is TGTGCCTGGAGCTTACCGGCTGGCTACACCTTC.

CDR3 protein: CASMTAQETQYF. CDR3 coding DNA: TGCGCCAGCATGACAGCCCAAGAGACCCAGTACTTC. The genes are TRBV10-2 and TRBJ2-5; possible D gene TRBD1, 5 bases. V shed 7 bases and J shed 1 base, with 7 bases lying between them. The CDR3 runs 12 residues. Germline V CDR1 and CDR2: WSHSY, SAAADI.

The V and J genes are TRBV29-1 and TRBJ2-1, with 8 bases identical to TRBD2. Germline trimming cut 1 base from V and 7 bases from J; bases unmatched to any gene: 6. In germline, CDR1 is SQVTM, CDR2 ANQGSEA. CDR3 length equals 14 residues. The CDR3 reads CSVEAGRARNEQFF. CDR3 DNA: TGCAGCGTTGAAGCCGGGAGGGCCAGGAATGAGCAGTTCTTC.

V gene TRBV6-7 combines with J gene TRBJ1-3, with D unresolved. TRBV6-7 is filed as an ORF, its function uncertain. The V and J ends lost 6 bases and 1 base respectively, with 13 bases between them. The CDR3 has 15 amino acids. The DNA of the CDR3 is TGTGCCAGCAGGGAAGGGTGGAATTCTGGAAACACCATATATTTT. It codes for CASREGWNSGNTIYF.

This clone showed up many times. DNA of the CDR3: TGTGCCAGCAGCCTGGACACCCTGAATCAGCCCCAGCATTTT. This translates into CASSLDTLNQPQHF. V is TRBV6-6 and J is TRBJ1-5; perhaps TRBD1 as D (5 bases). CDR1 is MNHNY, CDR2 SVGAGI, per germline (reference sequence). The CDR3 extends over 14 amino acids. V was trimmed by 6 bases and J by 4 bases, leaving 13 bases between them.

J is TRBJ1-2 and V is TRBV5-6; 9 positions agree with TRBD1. The ends lost 4 bases at V and 6 bases at J; junction bases unmatched: 16. The CDR3 is 17 residues long. CDR1 SGHDT and CDR2 YYEEEE come from the germline V gene. CDR3 nucleotide sequence: TGTGCCAGCAGCCGCCTTGCCCCCGGGACAGGGACGCATGGCTACACCTTC. As protein: CASSRLAPGTGTHGYTF.

This clone is deemed medium-sized. This same CDR3 is encoded by further DNA sequences in the sample. The chain recombines TRBV6-1 with TRBJ1-1; D is unclear. Trimming removed 0 bases at V and 1 base at J, with 9 bases between. The germline V gene has CDR1 MNHNS and CDR2 SASEGT. CDR3 length: 15 amino acids. The CDR3 loop reads CASSEAPVGNTEAFF. As DNA, the CDR3 is TGTGCCAGCAGTGAAGCGCCAGTTGGGAACACTGAAGCTTTCTTT.

This chain links TRBV2 with TRBJ1-4, with 8 bases aligning to TRBD1. CDR1 and CDR2 from the germline V gene are SNHLY and FYNNEI. There are 16 residues in the CDR3. J lost 4 bases, V lost 6 bases, and 10 bases had no gene match. The CDR3 region has the DNA TGTGCCAGCAGGGAAAGGACAGGGCGTTATAATGAAAAACTGTTTTTT. It is translated as CASRERTGRYNEKLFF.

This chain links TRBV10-3 with TRBJ1-2, with unresolved D. This CDR3 comprises 13 residues. Trimming removed 7 bases at V and 7 bases at J, with 16 bases between. Germline-derived CDR1 and CDR2 are ENHRY and SYGVKD. CDR3 sequence: CAIKTDPAGGYTF. CDR3 in DNA: TGTGCCATCAAGACCGACCCTGCGGGTGGCTACACCTTC.

The chain has TRBV27 and TRBJ1-5; the match to TRBD1 covers 7 bases. This CDR3 contains 16 residues. Germline values: CDR1 MNHEY, CDR2 SMNVEV (reference sequence). J gave up 3 bases and V 6 bases, and 11 bases lay outside the gene matches. In DNA form, the CDR3 reads TGTGCCAGCAGCATGACAGGGAACTCGATCAATCAGCCCCAGCATTTT. Protein: CASSMTGNSINQPQHF.

Within the sample, this clone is medium-sized. The V gene is TRBV9, the J gene TRBJ1-3, with TRBD1 as a possible D gene (5 bases). The CDR3 totals 14 residues. The V end was cut by 7 bases, the J end by 7 bases, with 18 bases between. The germline V gene has CDR1 SGDLS and CDR2 YYNGEE. CDR3 loop: CASDEHGAENTIYF. CDR3 DNA: TGTGCCAGCGACGAACACGGGGCCGAGAACACCATATATTTT.

This clone was seen a few times. J is TRBJ1-3 and V is TRBV5-1; D gene ambiguous. CDR3 size: 15 residues. Germline-derived CDR1 and CDR2 are SGHRS and YFSETQ. Between the trimmed V and J ends, which lost 0 bases and 6 bases, there was a span of 13 bases. The CDR3 region is CASSLGQERSNTIYF. CDR3 DNA sequence: TGCGCCAGCAGCTTGGGGCAGGAAAGGTCAAACACCATATATTTT.

The genes are TRBV4-3 and TRBJ2-7, with a weak D call TRBD1 (5 bases). Germline CDR1 LGHNA, CDR2 YSLEER. The CDR3 consists of 12 residues. V was clipped by 0 bases and J by 7 bases, with 7 bases between them. CDR3 amino acids: CASSQDKGEQYF. The CDR3 nucleotides are TGCGCCAGCAGCCAAGATAAGGGGGAGCAGTACTTC.

This rearrangement joins TRBV2 to TRBJ1-3; a weak D match, TRBD1 (5 bases). Trimming removed 8 bases at V and 8 bases at J, with 13 bases between. This CDR3 spans 12 amino acids. Germline assignment: CDR1 SNHLY and CDR2 FYNNEI. Written as DNA, the CDR3 is TGTGCCAGCCTGGGGGTATTATACACCATATATTTT. Translation: CASLGVLYTIYF. The full variable domain, in which reference TRBV2 and TRBJ1-3 provide the parts outside the CDR3, is EPEVTQTPSHQVTQMGQEVILRCVPISNHLYFYWYRQILGQKVEFLVSFYNNEISEKSEIFDDQFSVERPDGSNFTLKIRSTKLEDSAMYFCASLGVLYTIYFGEGSWLTVV.

The table lists this clone with a count of one. This rearrangement joins TRBV28 to TRBJ1-4; TRBD1 agrees at 11 bases. Germline V CDR1 and CDR2: MDHEN, SYDVKM. The CDR3 has 14 amino acids. The V and J ends lost 4 bases and 10 bases, in that order; junction bases with no gene match: 5. CDR3 bases: TGTGCCAGCAGTTCACCGGGACAGGGGGGAAAACTGTTTTTT. Its translation is CASSSPGQGGKLFF.

The chain combines TRBV11-3 with TRBJ1-3; D might be TRBD1 (5 bases). Germline-derived CDR1 and CDR2 are SGHNT and YENEEA. This CDR3 spans 17 amino acids. V gave up 2 bases and J gave up 1 base, with 15 bases separating them. The DNA for the CDR3 is TGTGCCAGCAGCTTAAGGAGCACAGGAGGGTCTGGAAACACCATATATTTT. It specifies CASSLRSTGGSGNTIYF.

The rearrangement joins TRBV9 to TRBJ2-2; 7 bases agree with TRBD1. Germline V gene data show CDR1 as SGDLS and CDR2 as YYNGEE. V was clipped by 2 bases and J by 4 bases; unmatched bases: 2. The CDR3 extends over 14 amino acids. DNA of the CDR3: TGTGCCAGCAGCGTCTCAGGGGGCACCGGGGAGCTGTTTTTT. Protein: CASSVSGGTGELFF.

In its sample, this clone was seen once. The chain couples TRBV19 to TRBJ1-1; no clear D gene. In germline, CDR1 is LNHDA, CDR2 SQIVND (reference sequence). The CDR3 is 16 amino acids. Trimming cost V 1 base and J 5 bases, with 17 bases left between them. CDR3 DNA sequence: TGTGCCAGTAGTATAGGGGGAGACTTCCTCAAGACTGAAGCTTTCTTT. Residues: CASSIGGDFLKTEAFF.

In this sample, this clone turned up a few times. The junction does not match germline at one end; this may be a read error. This chain links TRBV6-4 with TRBJ1-6; D call uncertain. Germline CDR1 and CDR2: MRHNA and SNTAGT. The CDR3 is 13 amino acids. CDR3 DNA: TGTGCCAGCAGGGACTCCTATAATTCACCCCTCCACTTT. Translating gives CASRDSYNSPLHF.

This sequence joins TRBV28 and TRBJ2-7; a weak D match, TRBD2 (5 bases). CDR1 and CDR2 (germline): MDHEN, SYDVKM. With 4 bases removed from V and 0 bases from J, the gap between germline ends came to 22 bases. The CDR3 contains 18 residues. The CDR3 loop is CASSYSTRVGQNSYEQYF. CDR3 DNA: TGTGCCAGCAGTTATTCAACGAGGGTGGGCCAGAACTCCTACGAGCAGTACTTC.

The chain carries TRBV9 and TRBJ2-7; 8 bases match TRBD1. This CDR3 region has 14 residues. Trimming cost V 0 bases and J 3 bases; bases outside gene matches: 2. Germline assignment: CDR1 SGDLS and CDR2 YYNGEE. The CDR3 nucleotides are TGTGCCAGCAGCGTAGGGGGACAGGACTACGAGCAGTACTTC. Amino acids: CASSVGGQDYEQYF. Drawing the rest from reference TRBV9 and TRBJ2-7, the complete variable domain is DSGVTQTPKHLITATGQRVTLRCSPRSGDLSVYWYQQSLDQGLQFLIQYYNGEERAKGNILERFSAQQFPDLHSELNLSSLELGDSALYFCASSVGGQDYEQYFGPGTRLTVT.

The V gene is TRBV27, the J gene TRBJ2-3; TRBD2 aligns across 11 bases. Per the germline V gene, CDR1 is MNHEY and CDR2 is SMNVEV (reference sequence). CDR3 length: 15 residues. The junction had 8 bases not matched to a gene; V was cut back by 10 bases and J by 2 bases. The CDR3 here is CANPLAGGHTDTQYF. CDR3 nucleotides: TGTGCCAACCCGCTAGCGGGAGGTCACACAGATACGCAGTATTTT.

This chain joins TRBV11-2 and TRBJ2-1; 8 bases fit TRBD2. Losses at the gene ends were 5 bases for V and 5 bases for J; bases not matched to a gene: 14. The V gene's germline CDR1 is SGHAT and CDR2 FQNNGV. The CDR3 runs 17 residues. The CDR3: CASSTRRGGQLDNEQFF. The CDR3 region has the DNA TGTGCCAGCAGCACTAGACGGGGGGGCCAACTCGACAATGAGCAGTTCTTC. The whole variable domain, filled in from reference TRBV11-2 and TRBJ2-1, reads EAGVAQSPRYKIIEKRQSVAFWCNPISGHATLYWYQQILGQGPKLLIQFQNNGVVDDSQLPKDRFSAERLKGVDSTLKIQPAKLEDSAVYLCASSTRRGGQLDNEQFFGPGTRLTVL.

The chain joins TRBV27 to TRBJ2-7; D is ambiguous. V dropped 2 bases and J dropped 2 bases, with 10 bases sitting between them. Germline V CDR1 and CDR2: MNHEY, SMNVEV (reference sequence). The CDR3 length is 14 residues. The CDR3 loop is CASSLGSQTYEQYF. The CDR3 DNA follows: TGTGCCAGCAGTTTAGGTTCCCAGACCTACGAGCAGTACTTC.

This clone was observed many times. This sequence joins TRBV27 and TRBJ2-1; D is undetermined. This CDR3 is built from 14 residues. The V gene's germline CDR1 is MNHEY and CDR2 SMNVEV (reference sequence). The V gene lost 6 bases and the J gene lost 0 bases, with 9 bases spanning the gap. CDR3 amino acids: CASSIVSSYNEQFF. As DNA, the CDR3 is TGTGCCAGCAGCATAGTTAGCTCCTACAATGAGCAGTTCTTC.

The V gene is TRBV7-9, the J gene TRBJ1-1; 8 positions match TRBD1. CDR3 size: 14 residues. Per the germline V gene, CDR1 is SEHNR and CDR2 is FQNEAQ (reference sequence). With V trimmed by 6 bases and J by 4 bases, 7 bases remained unmatched. The CDR3 is CASRPDRGITEAFF. The CDR3 coding sequence is TGTGCCAGCAGACCCGACAGGGGCATCACTGAAGCTTTCTTT. Full variable domain (remainder filled in from reference TRBV7-9 and TRBJ1-1): DTGVSQNPRHKITKRGQNVTFRCDPISEHNRLYWYRQTLGQGPEFLTYFQNEAQLEKSRLLSDRFSAERPKGSFSTLEIQRTEQGDSAMYLCASRPDRGITEAFFGQGTRLTVV.

This sequence joins TRBV27 and TRBJ2-7; TRBD1 matches 8 bases. Trimming at V came to 1 base and at J to 2 bases, leaving 4 bases not matched to a gene. This CDR3 region has 15 residues. Germline CDR1 MNHEY, CDR2 SMNVEV (reference sequence). Here the CDR3 DNA reads TGTGCCAGCAGTTTATACGGGACAGGCCCCTACGAGCAGTACTTC. Translated, it gives CASSLYGTGPYEQYF.

The chain joins TRBV30 to TRBJ2-2; D may be TRBD2 (5 bases). This CDR3 spans 14 amino acids. The V gene lost 4 bases and the J gene lost 6 bases, with 15 bases spanning the gap. In germline, CDR1 is GTSNPN, CDR2 SVGIG (reference sequence). The CDR3: CAWKRSLTAGELFF. DNA for the CDR3: TGTGCCTGGAAGCGGAGCTTGACGGCCGGGGAGCTGTTTTTT.

This clone was observed a handful of times. The CDR3: CASSEDRGGTDTQYF. The DNA for the CDR3 is TGCGCCAGCAGTGAGGACAGGGGCGGCACAGATACGCAGTATTTT. The rearrangement uses TRBV10-2 and TRBJ2-3; 8 bases agree with TRBD1. The germline V gene encodes CDR1 WSHSY and CDR2 SAAADI. CDR3 size: 15 residues. With 2 bases clipped from V and 1 base from J, the junction kept 2 bases outside the gene matches.